This T cell receptor beta chain was recorded in a study of cytomegalovirus exposure and HLA in healthy donors. Study-level findings and limits: Cytomegalovirus-associated status was assigned to 164 TCR beta chains.

The CDR3 totals 18 residues. CDR1 and CDR2 from the germline V gene are SEHNR and FQNEAQ (reference sequence). Both 60 Vbeta primers and 13 Jbeta primers went into the PCR. Clones were sequenced by immunoSEQ multiplex PCR, and TCRdb holds only the in-frame ones, with some missing. The sample has 120,000 to 150,000 clones, 75% to 80% seen once. For this clone: The antigen is not known. At one end, the junction sequence differs from germline, possibly due to a read error.

Sequenced sample: PBMCs. The chain carries TRBV7-9 and TRBJ1-6; TRBD1 matches at 10 bases. This receptor was identified in a male donor in good health and CMV-seronegative. The CDR3 bases are TGTTCCAGCAGCTTAGGAAGGACAGGGGGCTCCTATAATTCACCCCTCCACTTT. It codes for CSSSLGRTGGSYNSPLHF.